The sample holds many counts of the clone carrying this T cell receptor beta chain. Its matching antigen is unknown. This sample is drawn from a study of CD8 T cells in ankylosing spondylitis. Study outcomes and limitations: As reported, disease-linked clones showed significant enrichment in matched ankylosing spondylitis synovial fluid. Prior work had noted some motif variants in reactive arthritis blood and synovial fluid. A motif of roughly 8 highly homologous TCR beta variants was seen as apparently characteristic of ankylosing spondylitis blood.

5'-RACE, quantitative and with molecular barcodes, yielded the TCR beta libraries. Using its own MiXCR run on the 5' RACE reads, TCRdb lists one record per CDR3 protein. This table has 35,000 to 45,000 distinct CDR3 sequences, about 10% appearing once. The V end lost 7 bases, the J end lost 0 bases, and 18 bases lay between the germline ends. In germline, CDR1 is SGHRS, CDR2 YFSETQ. The CDR3 sequence is 16 residues long. This chain joins TRBV5-1 and TRBJ2-3; D might be TRBD1 (6 bases). Input material: blood, either unsorted or a sorted T cell fraction (not recorded which). The source of this sequence is a male donor with ankylosing spondylitis or in good health (not recorded which). For the CDR3, the DNA is TGCGCCAGCGCCAACGAGGGGGAACCAAGCACAGATACGCAGTATTTT. Translation gives CASANEGEPSTDTQYF.